This TCR beta chain was identified in a study of Ad26.COV2.S vaccination and SARS-CoV-2 variants. Study at large: By the intramuscular route, Ad26.COV2.S was given once, or twice 56 days apart. General study findings and limits: Researchers reported similar non-spike TCR breadth in vaccine and placebo recipients. Analyses of TCR breadth and depth may have underestimated total T cell responses. Substantial breadth in spike-specific CD8+ and CD4+ T cell responses was reportedly seen after vaccination.

Treatment described: 19 received Ad26.COV2.S at low or high dose, single or two shots; 5 received placebo; per-sample allocation not given. Specimens were obtained on day 63 following the first vaccine or placebo injection. Method: immunoSEQ multiplex PCR; TCRdb's copy keeps in-frame clones and lacks some. The profile shows some 640,000 clones, approximately 88% of them singletons. As regards this clone: What it binds is not known.

The germline CDR1 and CDR2 sequences are MNHEY and SVGAGI. With 2 bases removed from V and 3 bases from J, the gap between germline ends came to 4 bases. This CDR3 has 13 amino acids. The J gene is TRBJ1-4, the V gene TRBV6-5, with no clear D. Specimen: peripheral blood, collected in a trial of Ad26.COV2.S vaccine versus placebo. The origin of this receptor is a person between 18 and 60 years old who received the Ad26.COV2.S COVID-19 vaccine or a placebo. The CDR3 loop reads CASSYLPNEKLFF. The CDR3 DNA is TGTGCCAGCAGTTACCTTCCTAATGAAAAACTGTTTTTT.